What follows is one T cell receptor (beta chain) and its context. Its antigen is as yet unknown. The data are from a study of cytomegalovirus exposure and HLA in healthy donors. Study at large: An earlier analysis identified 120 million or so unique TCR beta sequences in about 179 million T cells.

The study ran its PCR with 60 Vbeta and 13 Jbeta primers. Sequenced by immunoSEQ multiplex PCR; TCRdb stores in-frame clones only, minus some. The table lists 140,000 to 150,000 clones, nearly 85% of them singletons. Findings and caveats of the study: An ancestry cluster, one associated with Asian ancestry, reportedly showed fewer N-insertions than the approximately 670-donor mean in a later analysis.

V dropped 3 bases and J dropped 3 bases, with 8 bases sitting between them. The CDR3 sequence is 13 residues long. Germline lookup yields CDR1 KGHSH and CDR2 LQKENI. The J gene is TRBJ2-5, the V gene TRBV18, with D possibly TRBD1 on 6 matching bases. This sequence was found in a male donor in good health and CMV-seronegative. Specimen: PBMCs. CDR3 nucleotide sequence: TGTGCCAGCTCACCCCCAGGGGAAGAGACCCAGTACTTC. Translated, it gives CASSPPGEETQYF.